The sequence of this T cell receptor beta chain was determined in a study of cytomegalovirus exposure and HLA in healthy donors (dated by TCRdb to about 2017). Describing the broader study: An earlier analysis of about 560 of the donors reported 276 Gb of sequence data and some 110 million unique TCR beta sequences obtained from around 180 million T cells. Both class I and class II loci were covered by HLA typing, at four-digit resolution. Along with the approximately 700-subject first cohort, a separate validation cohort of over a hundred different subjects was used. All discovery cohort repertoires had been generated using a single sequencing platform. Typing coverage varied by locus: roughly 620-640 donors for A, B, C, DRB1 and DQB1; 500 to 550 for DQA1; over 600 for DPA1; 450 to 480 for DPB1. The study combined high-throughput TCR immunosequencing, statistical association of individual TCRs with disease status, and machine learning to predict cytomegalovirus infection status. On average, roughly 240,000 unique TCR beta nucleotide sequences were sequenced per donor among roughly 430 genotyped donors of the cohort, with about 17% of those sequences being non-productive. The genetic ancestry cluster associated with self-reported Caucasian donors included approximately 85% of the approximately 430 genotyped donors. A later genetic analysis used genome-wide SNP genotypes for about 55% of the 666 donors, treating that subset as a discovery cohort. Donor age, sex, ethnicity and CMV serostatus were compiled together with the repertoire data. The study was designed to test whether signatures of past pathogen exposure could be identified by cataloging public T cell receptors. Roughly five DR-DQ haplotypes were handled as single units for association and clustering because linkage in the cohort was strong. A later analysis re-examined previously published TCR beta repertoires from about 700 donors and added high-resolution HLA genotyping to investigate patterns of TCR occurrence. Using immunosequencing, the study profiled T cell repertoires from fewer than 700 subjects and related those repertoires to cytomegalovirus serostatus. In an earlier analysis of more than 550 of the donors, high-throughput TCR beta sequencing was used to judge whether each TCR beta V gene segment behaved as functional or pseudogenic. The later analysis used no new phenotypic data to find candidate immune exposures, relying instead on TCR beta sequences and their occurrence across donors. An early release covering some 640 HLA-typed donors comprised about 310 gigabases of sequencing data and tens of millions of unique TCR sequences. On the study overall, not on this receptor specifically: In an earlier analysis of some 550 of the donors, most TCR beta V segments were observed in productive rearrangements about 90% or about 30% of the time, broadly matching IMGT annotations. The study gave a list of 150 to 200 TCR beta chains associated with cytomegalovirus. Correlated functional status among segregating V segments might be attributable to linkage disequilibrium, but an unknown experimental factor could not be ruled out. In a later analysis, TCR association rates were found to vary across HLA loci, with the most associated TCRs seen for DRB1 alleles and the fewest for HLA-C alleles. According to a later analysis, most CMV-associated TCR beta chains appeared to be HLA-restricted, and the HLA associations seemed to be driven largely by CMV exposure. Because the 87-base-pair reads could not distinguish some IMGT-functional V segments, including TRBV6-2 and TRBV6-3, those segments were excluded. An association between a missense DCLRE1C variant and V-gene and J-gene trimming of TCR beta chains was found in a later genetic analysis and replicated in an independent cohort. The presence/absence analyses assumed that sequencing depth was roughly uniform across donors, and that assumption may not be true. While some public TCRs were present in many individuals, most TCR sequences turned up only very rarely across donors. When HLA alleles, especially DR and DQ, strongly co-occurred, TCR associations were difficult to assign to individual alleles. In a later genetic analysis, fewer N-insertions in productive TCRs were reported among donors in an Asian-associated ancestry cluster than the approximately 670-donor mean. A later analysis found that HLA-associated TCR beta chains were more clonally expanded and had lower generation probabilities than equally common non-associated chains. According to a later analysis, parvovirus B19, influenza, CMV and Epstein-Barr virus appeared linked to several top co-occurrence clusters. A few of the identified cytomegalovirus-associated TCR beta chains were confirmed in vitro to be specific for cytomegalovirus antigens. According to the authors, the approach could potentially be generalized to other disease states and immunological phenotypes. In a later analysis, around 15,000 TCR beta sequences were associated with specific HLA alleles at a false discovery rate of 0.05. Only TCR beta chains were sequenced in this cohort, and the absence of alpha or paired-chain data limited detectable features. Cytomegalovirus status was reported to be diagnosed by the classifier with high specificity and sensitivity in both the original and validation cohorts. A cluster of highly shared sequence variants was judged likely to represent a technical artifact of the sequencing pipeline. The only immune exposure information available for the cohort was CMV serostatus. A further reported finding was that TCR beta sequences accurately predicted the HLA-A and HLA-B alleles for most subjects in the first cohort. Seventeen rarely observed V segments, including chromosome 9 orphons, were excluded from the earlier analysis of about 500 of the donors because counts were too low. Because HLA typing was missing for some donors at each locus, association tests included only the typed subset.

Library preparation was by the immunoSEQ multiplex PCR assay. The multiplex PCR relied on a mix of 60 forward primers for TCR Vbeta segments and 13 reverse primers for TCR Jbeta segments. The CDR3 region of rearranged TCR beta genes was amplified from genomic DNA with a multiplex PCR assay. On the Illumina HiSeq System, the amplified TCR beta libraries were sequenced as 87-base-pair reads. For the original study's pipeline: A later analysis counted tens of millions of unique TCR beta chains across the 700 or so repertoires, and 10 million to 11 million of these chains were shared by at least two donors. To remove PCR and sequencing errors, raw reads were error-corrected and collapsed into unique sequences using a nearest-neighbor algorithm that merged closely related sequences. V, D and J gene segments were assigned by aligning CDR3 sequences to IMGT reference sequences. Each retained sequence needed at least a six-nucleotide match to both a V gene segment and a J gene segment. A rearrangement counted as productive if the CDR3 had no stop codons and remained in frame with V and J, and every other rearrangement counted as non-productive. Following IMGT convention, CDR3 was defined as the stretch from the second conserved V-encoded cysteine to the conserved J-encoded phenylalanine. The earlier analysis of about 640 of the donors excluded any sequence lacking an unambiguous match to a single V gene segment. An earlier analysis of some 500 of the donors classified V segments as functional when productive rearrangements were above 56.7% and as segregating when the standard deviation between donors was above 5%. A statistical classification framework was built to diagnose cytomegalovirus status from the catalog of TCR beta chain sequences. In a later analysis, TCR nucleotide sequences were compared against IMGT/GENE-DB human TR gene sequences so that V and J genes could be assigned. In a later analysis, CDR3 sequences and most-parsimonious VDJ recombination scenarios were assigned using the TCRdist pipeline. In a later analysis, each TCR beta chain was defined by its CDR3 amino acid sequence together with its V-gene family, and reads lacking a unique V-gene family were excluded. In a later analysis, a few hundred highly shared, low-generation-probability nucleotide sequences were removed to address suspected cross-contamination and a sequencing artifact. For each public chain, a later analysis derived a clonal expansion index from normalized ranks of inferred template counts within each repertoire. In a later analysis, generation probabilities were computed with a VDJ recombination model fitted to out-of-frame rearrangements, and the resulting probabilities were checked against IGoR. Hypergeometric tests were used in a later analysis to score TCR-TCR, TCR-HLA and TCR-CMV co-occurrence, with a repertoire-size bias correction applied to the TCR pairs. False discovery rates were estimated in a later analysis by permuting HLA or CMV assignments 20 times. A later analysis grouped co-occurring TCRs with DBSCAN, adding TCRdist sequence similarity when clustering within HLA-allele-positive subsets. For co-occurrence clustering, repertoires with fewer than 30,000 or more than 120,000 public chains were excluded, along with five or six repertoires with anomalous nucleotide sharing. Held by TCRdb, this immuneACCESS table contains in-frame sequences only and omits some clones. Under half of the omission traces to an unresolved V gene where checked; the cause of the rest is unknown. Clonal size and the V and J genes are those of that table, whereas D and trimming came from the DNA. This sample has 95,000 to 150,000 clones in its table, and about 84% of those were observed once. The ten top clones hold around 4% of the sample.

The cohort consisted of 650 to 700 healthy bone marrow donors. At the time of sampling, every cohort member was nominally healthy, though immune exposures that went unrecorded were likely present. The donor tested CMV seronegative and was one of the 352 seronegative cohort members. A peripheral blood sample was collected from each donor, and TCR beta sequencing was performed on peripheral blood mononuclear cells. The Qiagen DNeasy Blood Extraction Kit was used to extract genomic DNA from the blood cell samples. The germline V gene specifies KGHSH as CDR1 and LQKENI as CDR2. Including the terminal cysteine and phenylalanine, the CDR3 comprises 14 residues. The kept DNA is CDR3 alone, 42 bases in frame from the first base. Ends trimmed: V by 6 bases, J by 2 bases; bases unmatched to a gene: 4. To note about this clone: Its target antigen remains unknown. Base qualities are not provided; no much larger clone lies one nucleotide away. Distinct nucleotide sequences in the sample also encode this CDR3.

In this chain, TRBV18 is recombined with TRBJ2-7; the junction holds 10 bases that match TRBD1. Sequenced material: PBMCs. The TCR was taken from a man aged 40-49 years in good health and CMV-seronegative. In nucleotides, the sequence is TGTGCCAGCTCGCCCGGACAGGGGGCCTACGAGCAGTACTTC. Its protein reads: CASSPGQGAYEQYF.